This T cell receptor (beta chain) is drawn from a study of identical twins. Template switching added a universal primer site; cDNA carried unique molecular identifiers. TCRdb independently ran MiXCR on the 5' RACE reads; one entry per CDR3 protein. This table holds about 220,000 distinct CDR3 sequences, approximately 7.1% found once. General study results and limits: Its conclusions, products of cross-sectional statistical analysis, did not come from following the same donors.

The CDR3 is 14 amino acids. V lost 10 bases to trimming and J lost 5 bases, with 19 bases between them. Per germline, CDR1 SEHNR and CDR2 FQNEAQ (reference sequence). This clonotype was counted ten times or more. Its antigen remains unidentified. These records were also assigned to another study, of T cells expressing NK-cell markers. That report notes: Alpha-beta TCR T cells were the sole sorting target in several experiments, owing to an anti-gamma-delta TCR antibody. Dominance of the CD3+CD56-NKG2C+ fraction by these clonotypes also held in several donors.

Specimen: CD8+ T cells sorted from blood. This receptor was taken from a woman aged 18-30 years in good health. The chain combines TRBV7-9 with TRBJ2-3; TRBD2 is a possible D gene (7 bases). As DNA, the CDR3 is TGTGCCATTGAAGGGGGGGGGGCAAGAGATACGCAGTATTTT. Residues: CAIEGGGARDTQYF.